The clone carrying this T cell receptor beta chain was seen more than once but under ten times. Its antigen is still unknown. This specimen belongs to a study of blood T cells in healthy people across ages. Whole-study findings and limits: No conclusive comparison of naive versus antigen-experienced cells was possible with unsorted PBMCs.

A second PCR of about 7 to 11 cycles used a sample-barcoded 5' primer and a J-beta primer mix. TCRdb re-called the 5' RACE reads with MiXCR, one entry per CDR3 protein. The profile shows around 800,000 distinct CDR3 sequences, approximately 48% of them singletons. V gave up 3 bases and J gave up 5 bases, with 10 bases separating them. This CDR3 is built from 13 residues. The specimen was blood. The chain carries TRBV12-3 or TRBV12-4 and TRBJ2-5; D is uncertain. The origin of this receptor is a man between 60 and 70 years old in good health. CDR3 residues: CASSLMGYETQYF. The CDR3 DNA reads TGTGCCAGCAGTTTGATGGGCTACGAGACCCAGTACTTC.